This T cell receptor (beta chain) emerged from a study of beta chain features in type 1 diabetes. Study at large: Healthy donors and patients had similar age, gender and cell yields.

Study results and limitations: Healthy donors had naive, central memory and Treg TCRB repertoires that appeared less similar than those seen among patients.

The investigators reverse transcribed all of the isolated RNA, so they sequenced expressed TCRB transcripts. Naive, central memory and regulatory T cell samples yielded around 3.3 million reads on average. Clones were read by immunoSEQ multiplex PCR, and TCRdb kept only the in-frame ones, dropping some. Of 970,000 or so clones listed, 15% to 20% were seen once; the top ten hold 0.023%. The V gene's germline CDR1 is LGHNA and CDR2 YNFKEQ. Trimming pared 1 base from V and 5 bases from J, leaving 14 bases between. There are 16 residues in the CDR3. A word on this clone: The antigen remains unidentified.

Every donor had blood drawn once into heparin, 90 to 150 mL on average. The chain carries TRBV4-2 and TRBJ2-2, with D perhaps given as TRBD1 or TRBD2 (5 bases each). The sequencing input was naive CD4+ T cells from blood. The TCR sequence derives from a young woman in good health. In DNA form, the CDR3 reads TGTGCCAGCAGCCAAGGACCCGACAGACTAACCGGGGAGCTGTTTTTT. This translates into CASSQGPDRLTGELFF.